This T cell receptor (beta chain) was retrieved from a study of T cell repertoires in cytomegalovirus infection. At the level of the study: Well-studied HLA-B-restricted CMV epitopes were used in the study alongside recently identified HLA-C-restricted ones. Through public TCR beta signatures, both CMV infection and matching HLA type were indicated. Regarding the study as a whole: HLA-C-restricted TCR beta clonotypes specific for CMV led the ex vivo response.

Germline-derived CDR1 and CDR2 are DFQATT and SNEGSKA (reference sequence). This CDR3 has 13 residues. V lost 1 base and J 2 bases, leaving 7 bases between the germline ends. There are a few counts of this clonotype. What it binds is not known. TCRdb called the reads again in MiXCR, with one record for every CDR3 protein. The sample lists under 200,000 distinct CDR3 sequences, about 22% seen once, with around a quarter in the top ten. This TCR was recovered from a human donor in good health (CMV status not recorded). Some clones in this sample may be carry-over from other donors' samples. The chain carries TRBV20-1 and TRBJ2-3; no reliable D call. The specimen was CD8+ T cells from cultured PBMCs, collected from culture after CMV antigen stimulation. In nucleotides, the CDR3 is TGCAGTGCTAGAGGCTCACACACAGATACGCAGTATTTT. Translated: CSARGSHTDTQYF.